This TCR beta chain was captured by sequencing in a study of blood T cell repertoires in COVID-19 (TCRdb year 2020). Looking at the study overall: Samples from collaborators originated in the United States, Italy and Spain and spanned both the acute and convalescent phases of COVID-19. The material from the prospective study consisted of cDNA or gDNA derived from T cells, B-cell-depleted T cells, or PBMCs. Sample metadata almost always included a de-identified subject ID, COVID-19 status, age in years and sex. The repertoires were released in a freely available public database intended as a resource for research on the immune response to SARS-CoV-2. The samples were drawn from the first 160 participants of the ongoing ImmuneRACE study and from more than 1,000 subjects provided by 6 global collaborators. Where HLA class I and class II types were available, the types were taken from metadata supplied by the sample provider, not from assay-based typing. Deeply sampled blood TCRbeta repertoires from subjects exposed to, actively infected with, or recovered from COVID-19 were included in the dataset.

Concerning this clone itself: What antigen it recognizes has not been identified. No base qualities exist here, and no much larger clone lies one base off it.

The immunoSEQ Assay, a bias-controlled multiplex PCR, was used to amplify TCRbeta CDR3 regions from genomic DNA. From the authors' description of their analysis: The number of nucleated cells in each sample was estimated by amplification of reference gene primers within the assay. To quantify the absolute abundance of each unique TCRbeta CDR3 rearrangement, sequence reads were collapsed and filtered. For each sample, productive Simpson clonality was calculated as the square root of Simpson's diversity index over productive rearrangements. In TCRdb, the immuneACCESS table is reduced to in-frame sequences with V and J assigned. These tables do not hold every clone; where another copy was compared, an unresolved V gene accounts for under half, and the others remain unexplained. Clonal size and the V and J genes are those of that table, whereas D and trimming came from the DNA. The sample table shows about 45,000 clones, and around 93% are seen once. Jointly, the top ten make up approximately 12% of the sample.

The collaborating institutions used their own protocols to collect whole blood in K2EDTA tubes. For TCRbeta analysis, collaborators shipped samples as frozen whole blood, isolated PBMCs, or DNA extracted from either of those sample types. Overall study results and their limits: Clinical and demographic metadata were provided uncurated, with the amount varying by source and participant.

This TCR came from a human donor in a cohort sampled during active COVID-19. The sample taken for sequencing was peripheral blood.

The DNA sequence follows: TGTGCCAGCTCACCTCAGGAATCGGAAAAACTGTTTTTT. Protein translation: CASSPQESEKLFF. The chain was built from TRBV18 and TRBJ1-4; no confident D gene assignment can be made. The CDR3, cysteine through phenylalanine, is 13 amino acids long. The entry retains the CDR3 DNA only, 39 bases that are in frame from base 1. Trimming removed 3 bases from V and 8 bases from J, leaving 10 bases between the germline ends. The germline V gene encodes CDR1 KGHSH and CDR2 LQKENI. Supplemented by the reference TRBV18 and TRBJ1-4 proteins around the CDR3, the complete variable domain is NAGVMQNPRHLVRRRGQEARLRCSPMKGHSHVYWYRQLPEEGLKFMVYLQKENIIDESGMPKERFSAEFPKEGPSILRIQQVVRGDSAAYFCASSPQESEKLFFGSGTQLSVL.